Listed below are T cell receptor beta chains from one sample, sequenced in a study of CD8 T cell repertoires and HIV-1 epitope variants. The table came from immunoSEQ multiplex PCR; TCRdb's copy has only in-frame clones and leaves some out. The sample has approximately 90,000 clones, roughly four fifths seen once. The sequenced sample was uncultured baseline CD8+ T cells from peripheral blood mononuclear cells (PBMCs). The receptors were sampled from a male donor with HIV. Both conserved end residues are part of each CDR3. The order of the fields is D gene, clone size, J gene, V gene, CDR3 DNA, CDR3 protein. The D gene is left open where the match is weak. The listing skips clone size in some rows; elsewhere it reads once, few, many or a size class.

>.|once|TRBJ2-6|TRBV7-7
TGTGCCAGCAGCTGTCCACAAAGTCGGGCCAACGTCCTGACTTTC
CASSCPQSRANVLTF
>TRBD2|.|TRBJ2-1|TRBV7-2
TGTGCCAGCACCGGGACTAGCGGGGCGTATGAGCAGTTCTTC
CASTGTSGAYEQFF
>.|.|TRBJ2-7|TRBV9
TGTGCCAGCAGCGTAGGGACAGTATCAGCTTACGAGCAGTACTTC
CASSVGTVSAYEQYF
>.|.|TRBJ1-3|TRBV11-2
TGTGCCAGCAGCTTAGTTGGAAACGGAAACACCATATATTTT
CASSLVGNGNTIYF
>.|.|TRBJ2-7|TRBV18
TGTGCCAGCTCACCGGGACGTGCGGTTGAGCAGTACTTC
CASSPGRAVEQYF
>.|.|TRBJ2-6|TRBV4-3
TGCGCCAGCAGCCAAGATAGGGACTCCGGGGCCCTCTCTGGGGCCAACGTCCTGACTTTC
CASSQDRDSGALSGANVLTF
>TRBD2|.|TRBJ2-7|TRBV27
TGTGCCAGCAGTCTTCGGACTAGCGGGGGGGGAACCTACGAGCAGTACTTC
CASSLRTSGGGTYEQYF
>TRBD1|.|TRBJ2-2|TRBV5-5
TGTGCCAGCAGCTCCGGGACAGGGGGAATCGGGGAGCTGTTTTTT
CASSSGTGGIGELFF
>.|.|TRBJ1-5|TRBV19
TGTGCCAGTAGTATCGTAGCAGGGAGAAATCAGCCCCAGCATTTT
CASSIVAGRNQPQHF
>TRBD2|.|TRBJ2-2|TRBV5-1
TGCGCCAGCAGCCTTTTCGGACTAGCGGGAAACACCGGGGAGCTGTTTTTT
CASSLFGLAGNTGELFF